Presented here are 30 T cell receptor beta chains from one specimen sequenced in a study of cytomegalovirus exposure and HLA in healthy donors. This PCR relied on a set of 60 Vbeta primers and 13 Jbeta primers. TCRdb's copy holds only in-frame clones and misses some; the assay was immunoSEQ multiplex PCR. The sample holds roughly 100,000 clones, roughly 73% seen once. The specimen was PBMCs. The receptors derive from a man aged 35-49 years in good health and CMV-seronegative.

This chain links TRBV15 with TRBJ2-1; 12 bases fit TRBD2. The CDR3 totals 14 residues. The germline CDR1 and CDR2 sequences are LNHNV and YYDKDF (reference sequence). J lost 9 bases, V lost 5 bases, and 5 bases had no gene match. The CDR3 here is CATSPSGGAGEQFF. For the CDR3, the DNA is TGTGCCACCAGCCCTAGCGGGGGGGCAGGTGAGCAGTTCTTC. The whole variable domain, remainder taken from reference TRBV15 and TRBJ2-1, is DAMVIQNPRYQVTQFGKPVTLSCSQTLNHNVMYWYQQKSSQAPKLLFHYYDKDFNNEADTPDNFQSRRPNTSFCFLDIRSPGLGDTAMYLCATSPSGGAGEQFFGPGTRLTVL.

This clone was counted between two and nine times. This sequence joins TRBV6-5 and TRBJ2-5; D may be TRBD1 (6 bases). Trimming pared 6 bases from V and 4 bases from J, leaving 15 bases between. The CDR3 sequence is 14 residues long. The germline CDR1 and CDR2 sequences are MNHEY and SVGAGI. The CDR3 DNA follows: TGTGCCAGCAGGAAGCAACAGGGATCAGAGACCCAGTACTTC. Its protein is CASRKQQGSETQYF.

The chain joins TRBV7-3 to TRBJ2-3; 7 bases are a match to TRBD2. The CDR3 has 14 residues. V shed 4 bases and J 6 bases; nucleotides not matched to a gene: 7. The germline CDR1 and CDR2 sequences are SGHTA and FQGTGA. The DNA for the CDR3 is TGTGCCAGCAGCTACTCAGGGAGGGTTGATACGCAGTATTTT. Translating gives CASSYSGRVDTQYF.

The chain couples TRBV5-8 to TRBJ1-2; 8 bases are a match to TRBD1. This CDR3 has 15 amino acids. J was trimmed by 7 bases and V by 4 bases; bases with no gene match: 12. The germline CDR1 and CDR2 sequences are SGHTS and YDEGEE. The CDR3 sequence: CASSPELDRVFGYTF. The CDR3 region has the DNA TGTGCCAGCAGCCCGGAGTTGGACAGGGTCTTTGGCTACACCTTC.

The chain carries TRBV6-5 and TRBJ2-3; TRBD1 aligns across 7 bases. The CDR3 sequence is 12 residues long. The J segment lost 6 bases and the V segment lost 6 bases, leaving 3 bases of the junction unmatched. CDR1 and CDR2 (germline): MNHEY, SVGAGI. Here the CDR3 reads CASRATGDTQYF. CDR3 bases: TGTGCCAGCAGGGCGACAGGGGATACGCAGTATTTT.

The V gene is TRBV5-1, the J gene TRBJ1-2; D remains unclear. Trimming took 0 bases from V and 7 from J, leaving 13 bases between them. CDR1 and CDR2 from the germline V gene are SGHRS and YFSETQ. The CDR3 spans 14 residues. CDR3 protein: CASSLDDIVRGYTF. Here the CDR3 DNA reads TGCGCCAGCAGCTTGGACGATATAGTTCGTGGCTACACCTTC. The whole variable domain, filled in from reference TRBV5-1 and TRBJ1-2, reads KAGVTQTPRYLIKTRGQQVTLSCSPISGHRSVSWYQQTPGQGLQFLFEYFSETQRNKGNFPGRFSGRQFSNSRSEMNVSTLELGDSALYLCASSLDDIVRGYTFGSGTRLTVV.

Concerning this clone: This sample also contains other DNA sequences that code for the same CDR3. The V gene is TRBV6-1, the J gene TRBJ1-2; no clear D gene. Between the trimmed V and J ends, which lost 2 bases and 5 bases, there was a span of 15 bases. The CDR3 covers 15 residues. CDR1 and CDR2 from the germline V gene are MNHNS and SASEGT. The CDR3 sequence: CASSERTSFGYGYTF. DNA for the CDR3: TGTGCCAGCAGTGAACGTACTTCTTTCGGTTATGGCTACACCTTC.

The chain combines TRBV11-1 with TRBJ2-2; D may be TRBD1 (5 bases). Germline CDR1 reads SGHAT; CDR2 reads FQDESV (reference sequence). The CDR3 consists of 15 residues. V was cut by 5 bases and J by 4 bases, with 14 bases left in between. The CDR3 DNA reads as TGTGCCAGCAGCCGCAGGGCGGTGGGCACCGGGGAGCTGTTTTTT. This translates into CASSRRAVGTGELFF.

This chain uses TRBV11-2 with TRBJ1-4; no definite D call. V shed 1 base and J shed 7 bases, with 7 bases lying between them. The CDR3 is made up of 13 amino acids. The V gene's germline CDR1 is SGHAT and CDR2 FQNNGV. CDR3 region: CASSLGVLEKLFF. CDR3 bases: TGTGCCAGCAGCTTAGGAGTACTTGAAAAACTGTTTTTT.

On this clone: The junction shows a germline mismatch at one end, possibly a read error. Other DNA sequences of this sample code for an identical CDR3. The chain recombines TRBV2 with TRBJ1-2; D remains unclear. The CDR3 totals 17 residues. The germline V gene has CDR1 SNHLY and CDR2 FYNNEI. The CDR3 nucleotides are TGTGCCAGCAGTGACGACCGGGTCACGAACTTTAACTATGGCTACACTTTC. This sequence encodes CASSDDRVTNFNYGYTF.

This clone has just one count. The V and J genes are TRBV5-4 and TRBJ2-7; 11 bases are shared with TRBD2. Looked up from germline, CDR1 is SGHNT and CDR2 is YYREEE (reference sequence). The CDR3 covers 15 residues. J gave up 9 bases and V 3 bases, and 11 bases lay outside the gene matches. This CDR3 is CASSSPTSGVSAQYF. The CDR3 nucleotides read TGTGCCAGCAGCTCACCGACTAGCGGGGTTTCTGCGCAGTACTTC.

V is TRBV14 and J is TRBJ2-2; D is unresolved. Trimming removed 2 bases at V and 3 bases at J, with 4 bases between. The CDR3 is made up of 13 amino acids. CDR1 is SGHDN, CDR2 FVKESK, per germline. CDR3 amino acids: CASSQQYTGELFF. The CDR3 region has the DNA TGTGCCAGCAGCCAACAATACACCGGGGAGCTGTTTTTT.

The rearrangement links TRBV29-1 to TRBJ2-1; the match to TRBD1 covers 8 bases. Germline CDR1 and CDR2: SQVTM and ANQGSEA. V shed 5 bases and J 1 base; nucleotides not matched to a gene: 7. The CDR3 has 15 amino acids. The CDR3 protein is CSVRSGGASYNEQFF. The CDR3 nucleotides are TGCAGCGTTCGCTCAGGGGGCGCGTCCTACAATGAGCAGTTCTTC.

This clone was seen just once. This chain's CDR3 is CASSLVPGTANEKLFF. The CDR3 nucleotides are TGTGCCAGCAGCTTAGTACCCGGGACAGCGAATGAAAAACTGTTTTTT. The chain combines TRBV7-6 with TRBJ1-4; 7 bases are a match to TRBD1. J was trimmed by 5 bases and V by 1 base; bases with no gene match: 7. The CDR3 contains 16 residues. The V gene's germline CDR1 is SGHVS and CDR2 FNYEAQ.

The chain joins TRBV15 to TRBJ1-6; D may be TRBD1 (6 bases). CDR3 length: 15 residues. Trimming shortened V by 0 bases and J by 5 bases, and 8 bases separated the two germline ends. CDR1 and CDR2 from the germline V gene are LNHNV and YYDKDF (reference sequence). The CDR3 DNA sequence: TGTGCCACCAGCAGAGACTCAGGGGATAATTCACCCCTCCACTTT. Encoded protein: CATSRDSGDNSPLHF.

This clone was detected a few times. This chain connects TRBV7-9 to TRBJ1-5; D uncertain. The V end lost 5 bases, the J end lost 3 bases, and 20 bases lay between the germline ends. The CDR3 is 17 residues long. Per the germline V gene, CDR1 is SEHNR and CDR2 is FQNEAQ (reference sequence). The CDR3 DNA is TGTGCCAGCAGCAAAACGGGGAATACCGGCGTCAATCAGCCCCAGCATTTT. It yields the protein CASSKTGNTGVNQPQHF.

This chain links TRBV13 with TRBJ1-4, with D possibly matching TRBD1 (6 bases). The V and J ends lost 5 bases and 8 bases respectively, with 18 bases between them. The germline V gene has CDR1 PRHDT and CDR2 FYEKMQ (reference sequence). This CDR3 contains 15 residues. The chain's CDR3 is CASSLSGEDREKLFF. The DNA of the CDR3 is TGTGCCAGCAGCCTTTCAGGGGAAGATAGGGAAAAACTGTTTTTT. Full variable domain (remainder filled in from reference TRBV13 and TRBJ1-4): AAGVIQSPRHLIKEKRETATLKCYPIPRHDTVYWYQQGPGQDPQFLISFYEKMQSDKGSIPDRFSAQQFSDYHSELNMSSLELGDSALYFCASSLSGEDREKLFFGSGTQLSVL.

This chain joins TRBV9 and TRBJ1-4, with TRBD1 matching over 10 bases. Germline CDR1 is SGDLS and CDR2 is YYNGEE. The CDR3 has 16 residues. Germline trimming cut 3 bases from V and 5 bases from J; bases unmatched to any gene: 7. The DNA of the CDR3 is TGTGCCAGCAGCGCCTCCGACAGGGGGCGGAATGAAAAACTGTTTTTT. Protein: CASSASDRGRNEKLFF.

The gene calls are TRBV18 and TRBJ2-3; 8 positions match TRBD2. CDR1 is KGHSH and CDR2 is LQKENI in the germline V gene. The length of the CDR3 is 16 residues. V gave up 2 bases and J gave up 6 bases; unmatched junction bases: 10. The CDR3 sequence is CASSPSLRGGSDTQYF. CDR3 DNA: TGTGCCAGCTCACCAAGCTTACGGGGGGGCTCGGATACGCAGTATTTT. Complete variable domain (other parts from reference TRBV18 and TRBJ2-3): NAGVMQNPRHLVRRRGQEARLRCSPMKGHSHVYWYRQLPEEGLKFMVYLQKENIIDESGMPKERFSAEFPKEGPSILRIQQVVRGDSAAYFCASSPSLRGGSDTQYFGPGTRLTVL.

The chain recombines TRBV25-1 with TRBJ2-2; the match to TRBD2 covers 10 bases. This CDR3 has 15 amino acids. The V gene end was trimmed by 3 bases and the J gene end by 6 bases; junction bases not matched to a gene: 4. Germline V gene lookup returns CDR1 MGHDK and CDR2 SYGVNS. The CDR3 sequence is CASSDTGTSAGELFF. The CDR3 region has the DNA TGTGCCAGCAGTGATACCGGGACTAGCGCCGGGGAGCTGTTTTTT.

The chain has TRBV11-2 and TRBJ2-1; D is perhaps TRBD1 (5 bases). The V gene lost 1 base and the J gene lost 0 bases, with 7 bases spanning the gap. The CDR3 covers 15 residues. Germline V CDR1 and CDR2: SGHAT, FQNNGV. DNA of the CDR3: TGTGCCAGCAGCTTAGTAGGGGACTCCTACAATGAGCAGTTCTTC. Protein: CASSLVGDSYNEQFF. The complete variable domain, with remaining parts taken from reference TRBV11-2 and TRBJ2-1, reads EAGVAQSPRYKIIEKRQSVAFWCNPISGHATLYWYQQILGQGPKLLIQFQNNGVVDDSQLPKDRFSAERLKGVDSTLKIQPAKLEDSAVYLCASSLVGDSYNEQFFGPGTRLTVL.

The chain joins TRBV11-3 to TRBJ2-7; weak D call: TRBD2 (5 bases). Trimming stripped 0 bases from V and 3 bases from J, with 12 bases between. Per the germline V gene, CDR1 is SGHNT and CDR2 is YENEEA. This CDR3 region has 15 residues. The CDR3 DNA sequence: TGTGCCAGCAGCTTAGATGGCACTAGGAGCTACGAGCAGTACTTC. It yields the protein CASSLDGTRSYEQYF.

V is TRBV9 and J is TRBJ2-2; 13 bases map to TRBD2. Germline trimming cut 3 bases from V and 7 bases from J; bases unmatched to any gene: 9. The CDR3 has 17 amino acids. Germline V gene data show CDR1 as SGDLS and CDR2 as YYNGEE. The CDR3 loop is CASSALAGGPGVGELFF. CDR3 nucleotide sequence: TGTGCCAGCAGCGCACTAGCGGGGGGGCCCGGGGTCGGGGAGCTGTTTTTT.

The chain links TRBV7-2 to TRBJ2-1; 8 positions agree with TRBD2. The CDR3 is 15 amino acids. The junction had 10 bases not matched to a gene; V was cut back by 5 bases and J by 7 bases. The V gene's germline CDR1 is SGHTA and CDR2 FQGNSA. CDR3 amino acids: CASSQLAGGINEQFF. The DNA for the CDR3 is TGTGCCAGCAGCCAGCTTGCGGGGGGTATAAATGAGCAGTTCTTC.

The V gene is TRBV19, the J gene TRBJ2-7; 7 bases agree with TRBD2. After removal of 5 bases from V and 3 bases from J, the junction contained 10 bases not matched to a gene. The CDR3 totals 15 residues. Germline V lookup: CDR1 LNHDA, CDR2 SQIVND (reference sequence). This chain's CDR3 is CASSVSGTGNYEQYF. Written as DNA, the CDR3 is TGTGCCAGTAGTGTCAGCGGGACGGGAAACTACGAGCAGTACTTC.

V usage is TRBV6-4 and J usage is TRBJ2-3, with D unclear. V shed 2 bases and J shed 1 base, with 7 bases lying between them. This CDR3 has 14 residues. Germline V gene lookup returns CDR1 MRHNA and CDR2 SNTAGT. CDR3 in amino acids: CASSDHAGTDTQYF. In nucleotides, the CDR3 is TGTGCCAGCAGTGACCATGCGGGCACAGATACGCAGTATTTT.

This clone was seen a few times. V and J are TRBV14 and TRBJ1-4; tentative D call: TRBD1 (5 bases). The germline V gene has CDR1 SGHDN and CDR2 FVKESK. Deletions cut 2 bases from V and 8 bases from J, with 18 bases between. The CDR3 is made up of 16 amino acids. The CDR3, as DNA: TGTGCCAGCAGCCAACCCTCGGACATACGCACGGAAAAACTGTTTTTT. Amino acids: CASSQPSDIRTEKLFF. The full variable domain, rest sourced from reference TRBV14 and TRBJ1-4, is EAGVTQFPSHSVIEKGQTVTLRCDPISGHDNLYWYRRVMGKEIKFLLHFVKESKQDESGMPNNRFLAERTGGTYSTLKVQPAELEDSGVYFCASSQPSDIRTEKLFFGSGTQLSVL.

This clone showed up just once. The chain joins TRBV4-1 to TRBJ1-5, with D hard to call. The V end lost 3 bases, the J end lost 3 bases, and 15 bases lay between the germline ends. Germline values: CDR1 MGHRA, CDR2 YSYEKL. This CDR3 region has 16 residues. This CDR3 reads CASSQPGLSLNQPQHF. CDR3 nucleotides: TGCGCCAGCAGCCAGCCGGGTCTTTCTCTCAATCAGCCCCAGCATTTT.

The chain couples TRBV7-2 to TRBJ2-7, with D possibly matching TRBD2 (6 bases). The germline V and J ends were trimmed by 3 bases and 7 bases, with 19 bases remaining between them. There are 15 residues in the CDR3. From germline, CDR1 is SGHTA and CDR2 FQGNSA. For the CDR3, the DNA is TGTGCCAGCAGCTTCAGCCGACTAGGTGGCTGGGAGCAGTACTTC. This gives the protein CASSFSRLGGWEQYF.

The chain carries TRBV6-5 and TRBJ1-2; TRBD1 matches at 9 bases. V gave up 6 bases and J gave up 4 bases; unmatched junction bases: 6. The CDR3 spans 14 residues. Germline CDR1 is MNHEY and CDR2 is SVGAGI. The CDR3: CASSRQGVIYGYTF. DNA for the CDR3: TGTGCCAGCAGCCGACAGGGGGTTATCTATGGCTACACCTTC.